This TCR beta chain was sequenced in a study of cytomegalovirus exposure and HLA in healthy donors. Broader study findings: When a later analysis compared HLA-associated TCR beta chains with equally common others, the HLA-associated chains turned out to be more clonally expanded and to have lower generation probabilities. Analysis was carried out at a later point, and it linked a missense DCLRE1C variant to TCR beta V- and J-gene trimming.

On this clone itself: Its antigen is undetermined.

Primers for the PCR totalled 60 Vbeta and 13 Jbeta. Method: immunoSEQ multiplex PCR; TCRdb's copy keeps in-frame clones and lacks some. The sample lists more than 85,000 clones; less than 85% were seen once. CDR1 is SEHNR, CDR2 FQNEAQ, per germline (reference sequence). The V gene lost 2 bases and the J gene lost 4 bases, with 5 bases spanning the gap. This CDR3 has 12 residues. The chain joins TRBV7-9 to TRBJ1-2; D gene uncertain. Material: PBMCs. This clonotype originated in a man aged 40-49 years in good health and CMV-seropositive. CDR3 nucleotide sequence: TGTGCCAGCAGCTTACCATCCTATGGCTACACCTTC. Translated: CASSLPSYGYTF.